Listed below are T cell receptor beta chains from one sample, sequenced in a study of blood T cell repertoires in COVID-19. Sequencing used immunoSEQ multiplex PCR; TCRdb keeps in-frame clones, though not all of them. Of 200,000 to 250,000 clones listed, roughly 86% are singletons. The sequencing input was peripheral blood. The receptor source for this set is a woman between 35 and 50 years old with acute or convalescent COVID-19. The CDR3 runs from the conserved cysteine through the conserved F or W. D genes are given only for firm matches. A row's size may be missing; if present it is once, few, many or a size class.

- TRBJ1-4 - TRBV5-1 TGCGCCAGCAGCACCTCGACAGCTAATGAAAAACTGTTTTTT CASSTSTANEKLFF
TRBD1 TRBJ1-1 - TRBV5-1 TGCGCCAGCACCCGTTCAGGGGGTTTAGGCTTGAACACTGAAGCTTTCTTT CASTRSGGLGLNTEAFF
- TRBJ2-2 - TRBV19 TGTGCCAGTAGTATAGTACAGGATAGCGGGGAGCTGTTTTTT CASSIVQDSGELFF
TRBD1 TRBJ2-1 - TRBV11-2 TGTGCCAGCAGCTTAGGGACAGGGAGTGAGCAGTTCTTC CASSLGTGSEQFF
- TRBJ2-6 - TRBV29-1 TGCAGCGTTGAAGATCGCCCACCGATAATGAGCTCTGGGGCCAACGTCCTGACTTTC CSVEDRPPIMSSGANVLTF
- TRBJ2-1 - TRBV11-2 TGTGCCAGCAGCTCGCGGGCCTATGATTTTGGTGAGCAGTTCTTC CASSSRAYDFGEQFF
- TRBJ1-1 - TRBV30 TGTGCCTGGAGGCAGGACAGCGCTGAAGCTTTCTTT CAWRQDSAEAFF
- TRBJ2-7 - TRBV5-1 TGCGCCAGCAGCTTGGCGGGGAGCTCCTACGAGCAGTACTTC CASSLAGSSYEQYF
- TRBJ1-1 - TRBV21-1 TGTGCCAGCAGGGCGGTAAACACTGAAGCTTTCTTT CASRAVNTEAFF
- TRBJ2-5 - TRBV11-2 TGTGCCAGCAGCTCTACCCTAGGGGGAGTGGGGGAGACCCAGTACTTC CASSSTLGGVGETQYF
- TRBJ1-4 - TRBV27 TGTGCCAGCAGTTCCCTAGTTGCAACTAATGAAAAACTGTTTTTT CASSSLVATNEKLFF
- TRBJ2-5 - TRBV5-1 TGCGCCAGCAGCCCCAAATCCCAAGAGACCCAGTACTTC CASSPKSQETQYF
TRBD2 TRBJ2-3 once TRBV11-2 TGTGCCAGCAGCTCCGGGACTAGCCCAGATACGCAGTATTTT CASSSGTSPDTQYF
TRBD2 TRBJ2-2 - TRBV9 TGTGCCAGCAGCGTAAAGGCTAGCGGAGCCGGGGAGCTGTTTTTT CASSVKASGAGELFF
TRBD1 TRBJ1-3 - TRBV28 TGTGCCAGCAGTCCGGACAGGGGAAACACCATATATTTT CASSPDRGNTIYF
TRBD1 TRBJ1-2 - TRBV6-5 TGTGCCAGCAGCGGGACAGGGTTTGGCTACACCTTC CASSGTGFGYTF
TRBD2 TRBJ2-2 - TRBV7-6 TGTGCCAGCAGCGAGACTAGCGGGACTTACACCGGGGAGCTGTTTTTT CASSETSGTYTGELFF
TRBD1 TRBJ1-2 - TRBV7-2 TGTGCCAGCAGCTCGGACAGGGGGCTCGGCTACACCTTC CASSSDRGLGYTF
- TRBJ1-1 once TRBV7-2 TGTGCCAGCAGCTTAGGCAGGGCGGGGTGGGGCACTGAAGCTTTCTTT CASSLGRAGWGTEAFF
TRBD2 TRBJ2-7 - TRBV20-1 TGCAGTGCTAGTGATGCCGGGACTAGGTCTTTATCCCCTCGGTACGAGCAGTACTTC CSASDAGTRSLSPRYEQYF
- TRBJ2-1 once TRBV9 TGTGCCAGCAGCCGTACGTTGGCCTCCTACAATGAGCAGTTCTTC CASSRTLASYNEQFF
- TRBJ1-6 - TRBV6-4 TGTGCCAGCAGTGTCTCGGTCTACTCACCCCTCCACTTT CASSVSVYSPLHF
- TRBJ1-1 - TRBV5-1 TGCGCCAGCAGCTTGGCCGCCCCAGCAGGGACCAACAGGGTGGGAGCTTTCTTT CASSLAAPAGTNRVGAFF
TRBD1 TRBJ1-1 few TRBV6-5 TGTGCCAGCAGTCTACAGGGGGGAGCGAACACTGAAGCTTTCTTT CASSLQGGANTEAFF
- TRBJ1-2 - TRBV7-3 TGTGCCAGCAGCCCAGAGCCGACTGTAGGCTACACCTTC CASSPEPTVGYTF
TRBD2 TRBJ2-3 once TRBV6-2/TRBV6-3 TGTGCCAGCAGTTACATCATCCTAGCGGGATCCCTCGGTGGGCAGTATTTT CASSYIILAGSLGGQYF
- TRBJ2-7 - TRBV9 TGTGCCAGCAGCGTAGGGCCCTCGGGGGATGTGGACGAGCAGTACTTC CASSVGPSGDVDEQYF
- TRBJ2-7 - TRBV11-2 TGTGCCAGCAGCTTCACAGGAACCTACGAGCAGTACTTC CASSFTGTYEQYF
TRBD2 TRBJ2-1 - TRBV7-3 TGTGCCAGCAGCTTAAGGGCGGCTAGCGGGGGTAGTGAGCAGTTCTTC CASSLRAASGGSEQFF
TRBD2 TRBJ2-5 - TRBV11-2 TGTGCCAGCAGCCCCCCCGCTAGCGGGGTCCAAGAGACCCAGTACTTC CASSPPASGVQETQYF
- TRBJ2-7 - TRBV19 TGTGCCAGTAGTTGGCGGGTAGGCAACGAGCAGTACTTC CASSWRVGNEQYF
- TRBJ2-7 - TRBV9 TGTGCCAGCAGCGTAGCGGGCGAGCAGTACTTC CASSVAGEQYF
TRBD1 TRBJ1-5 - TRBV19 TGTGCCAGTAGTATCCGACAGGGTCAGGGCAATCAGCCCCAGCATTTT CASSIRQGQGNQPQHF
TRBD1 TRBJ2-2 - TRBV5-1 TGCGCCAGCTCATACCAGACAGGGTCCCCCGGGGAGCTGTTTTTT CASSYQTGSPGELFF
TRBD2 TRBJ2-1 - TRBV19 TGTGCCAGTAGCCCGACGGGAGGGGGGTACAATGAGCAGTTCTTC CASSPTGGGYNEQFF
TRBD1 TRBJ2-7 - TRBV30 TGTGCCTGGAGTGTGGGGACAGGGCGATACGAGCAGTACTTC CAWSVGTGRYEQYF
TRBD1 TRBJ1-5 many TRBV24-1 TGTGCCACCATAAATGAACAGGGGGCGCCGGGTCAGCCCCAGCATTTT CATINEQGAPGQPQHF
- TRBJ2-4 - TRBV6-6 TGTGCCAGCAGTTACCACAGGGATCTAGTCAAAAACATTCAGTACTTC CASSYHRDLVKNIQYF
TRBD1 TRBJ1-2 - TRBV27 TGTGCCAGCAGACCAATAGGGGGCGCGAACTATGGCTACACCTTC CASRPIGGANYGYTF
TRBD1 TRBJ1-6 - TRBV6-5 TGTGCCAGCAGCCCCGGGACAGGGGGAGCACCCCTCCACTTT CASSPGTGGAPLHF
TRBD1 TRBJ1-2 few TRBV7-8 TGTGCCAGCAGCCCCGACAGGGGCGACACGGGTGGCTACACCTTC CASSPDRGDTGGYTF
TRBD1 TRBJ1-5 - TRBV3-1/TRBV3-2 TGTGCCAGCAGCCAGGGACAGTCCCAGCATTTT CASSQGQSQHF
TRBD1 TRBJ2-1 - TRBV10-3 TGTGCCATCAGAGGGTGGGGGGACAGGCAAGAGGACAATGAGCAGTTCTTC CAIRGWGDRQEDNEQFF
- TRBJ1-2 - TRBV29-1 TGCAGCGCCGTAACAGGGAGGGGAGGATATGGCTACACCTTC CSAVTGRGGYGYTF
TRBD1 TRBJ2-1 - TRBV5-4 TGTGCCAGCAGCTCCAGGACAGGGTCGTATGAGCAGTTCTTC CASSSRTGSYEQFF
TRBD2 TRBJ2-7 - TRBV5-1 TGCGCCAGCAGCTTGCGCCCGGGACTAGCGGGGGGAGCCTACGAGCAGTACTTC CASSLRPGLAGGAYEQYF
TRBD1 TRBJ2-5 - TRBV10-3 TGTGCCACCATAGACAGGGCCGGAGAGACCCAGTACTTC CATIDRAGETQYF
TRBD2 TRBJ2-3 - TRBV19 TGTGCCAGTAGGAAACTAGCGGGGGGAAGCACAGATACGCAGTATTTT CASRKLAGGSTDTQYF
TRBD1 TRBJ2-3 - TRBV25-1 TGTGCCAGCAGTCGAATGGACAGGGGAATCACAGATACGCAGTATTTT CASSRMDRGITDTQYF
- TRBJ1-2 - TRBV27 TGTGCCAGCAGTTTTGGAGGGGCGAACTATGGCTACACCTTC CASSFGGANYGYTF
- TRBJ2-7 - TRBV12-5 TGTGCTAGTGGTCAGACAGGAACTTACGAGCAGTACTTC CASGQTGTYEQYF
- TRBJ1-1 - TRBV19 TGTGCCAGTAGTATTGGGGAGGGATGGACTGAAGCTTTCTTT CASSIGEGWTEAFF
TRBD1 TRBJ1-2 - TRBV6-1 TGTGCCAGCAGTGGGGCCGGACAGGGTGGGAACTATGGCTACACCTTC CASSGAGQGGNYGYTF
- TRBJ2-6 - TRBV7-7 TGTGCCAGCAGCCCAAGCCCCCCTGGGGCCAACGTCCTGACTTTC CASSPSPPGANVLTF
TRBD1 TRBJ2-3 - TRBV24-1 TGTGCCACCAGCGAGGGACAGGCAGCAGTTACGCAGTATTTT CATSEGQAAVTQYF
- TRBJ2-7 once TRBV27 TGTGCCAGCAGTTTAGCGGGGTACTACGAGCAGTACTTC CASSLAGYYEQYF
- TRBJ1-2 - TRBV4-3 TGCGCCAGCAGCCAAGGATGGGCAGCTAACTATGGCTACACCTTC CASSQGWAANYGYTF
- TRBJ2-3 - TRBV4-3 TGCGCCAGCAGCCAGCAGATACAGAGATACACAGATACGCAGTATTTT CASSQQIQRYTDTQYF
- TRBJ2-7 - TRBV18 TGTGCCAGCTCACCACCGGCAGGGAACCGAGAGCAGTACTTC CASSPPAGNREQYF
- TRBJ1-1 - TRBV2 TGTGCCAGCAGTGGTCTACTGCGGGATAGGAACACTGAAGCTTTCTTT CASSGLLRDRNTEAFF